This T cell receptor beta chain appears in the sequencing data of a study of neoadjuvant anti-PD-1 for oral cavity cancer. Study overall: Patients without progression got a fourth dose around day 43.

Most tumor samples had roughly 5.2 ug input DNA in two replicates. Assay used: immunoSEQ multiplex PCR; TCRdb lists only in-frame clones, some missing. The sample has 20,000 to 25,000 clones, under 45% seen once. Study observations and caveats: TCR analyses covered only a few patients per response group.

Time point described: after neoadjuvant nivolumab, at surgical resection. This clone was detected only a few times. Its target is unknown. CDR1 SGDLS and CDR2 YYNGEE come from the germline V gene. The CDR3 length is 15 residues. The V segment lost 4 bases and the J segment 4 bases; nucleotides outside the gene matches: 8. The chain uses TRBV9 and TRBJ2-7; 10 nucleotides agree with TRBD1. The sequencing here drew on tumor tissue, taken after nivolumab (anti-PD-1) treatment. The sequence came from a person aged 40 to 85 with oral cavity squamous cell carcinoma. CDR3 bases: TGTGCCAGCAGCAACCGGGACAGGGGATCTTACGAGCAGTACTTC. Translated, it gives CASSNRDRGSYEQYF.